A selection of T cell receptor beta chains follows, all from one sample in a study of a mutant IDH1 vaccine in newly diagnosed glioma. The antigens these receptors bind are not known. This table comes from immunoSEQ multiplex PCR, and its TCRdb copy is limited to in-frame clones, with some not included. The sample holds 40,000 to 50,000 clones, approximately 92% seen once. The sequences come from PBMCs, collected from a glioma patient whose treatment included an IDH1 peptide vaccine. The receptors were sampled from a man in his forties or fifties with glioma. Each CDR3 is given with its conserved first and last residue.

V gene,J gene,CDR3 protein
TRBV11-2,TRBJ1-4,CASSIHPRKLFF
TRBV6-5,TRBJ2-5,CASNRGGAMETQYF
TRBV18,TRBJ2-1,CASSPGTYNEQFF
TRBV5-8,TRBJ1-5,CASLRGVRNQPQHF
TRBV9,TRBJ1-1,CASSVGWAGSNTEAFF
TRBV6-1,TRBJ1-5,CASIMTSGVDQPQHF
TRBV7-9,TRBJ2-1,CASSLGFQYNEQFF
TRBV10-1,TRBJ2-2,CASSESTDTGELFF
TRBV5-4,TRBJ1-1,CASSSRQVNTEAFF
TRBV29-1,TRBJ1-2,CSVVIGQGSGYTF
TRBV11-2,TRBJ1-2,CASSLLRGARSLQYGYTF
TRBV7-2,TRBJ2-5,CASSLRQGARETQYF
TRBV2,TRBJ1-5,CASMATWGQPQHF
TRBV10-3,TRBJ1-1,CAISDHTGNTEAFF
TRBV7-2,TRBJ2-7,CASSKDGGLAGVYEQYF
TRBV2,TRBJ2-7,CASSEGPQTPQYF
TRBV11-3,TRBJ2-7,CASSLDGASSYEQYF
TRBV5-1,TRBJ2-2,CASSAGYSTGPGELFF
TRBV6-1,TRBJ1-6,CASSARQGSSYNSPLHF
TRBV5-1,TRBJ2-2,CASSLEVFANTGELFF
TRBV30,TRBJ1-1,CAWSVRQGAFF
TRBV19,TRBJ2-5,CASSMDGRGWIDF
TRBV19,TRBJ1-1,CASSIVPGVNTEAFF
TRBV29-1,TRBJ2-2,CSVVFTSNTGELFF
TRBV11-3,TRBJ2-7,CASSESGRGRYEQYF
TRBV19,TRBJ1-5,CASRVTLRGSQHF
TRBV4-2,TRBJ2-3,CASSYRDPTDTQYF
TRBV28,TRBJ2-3,CASSFSTGGPDTQYF